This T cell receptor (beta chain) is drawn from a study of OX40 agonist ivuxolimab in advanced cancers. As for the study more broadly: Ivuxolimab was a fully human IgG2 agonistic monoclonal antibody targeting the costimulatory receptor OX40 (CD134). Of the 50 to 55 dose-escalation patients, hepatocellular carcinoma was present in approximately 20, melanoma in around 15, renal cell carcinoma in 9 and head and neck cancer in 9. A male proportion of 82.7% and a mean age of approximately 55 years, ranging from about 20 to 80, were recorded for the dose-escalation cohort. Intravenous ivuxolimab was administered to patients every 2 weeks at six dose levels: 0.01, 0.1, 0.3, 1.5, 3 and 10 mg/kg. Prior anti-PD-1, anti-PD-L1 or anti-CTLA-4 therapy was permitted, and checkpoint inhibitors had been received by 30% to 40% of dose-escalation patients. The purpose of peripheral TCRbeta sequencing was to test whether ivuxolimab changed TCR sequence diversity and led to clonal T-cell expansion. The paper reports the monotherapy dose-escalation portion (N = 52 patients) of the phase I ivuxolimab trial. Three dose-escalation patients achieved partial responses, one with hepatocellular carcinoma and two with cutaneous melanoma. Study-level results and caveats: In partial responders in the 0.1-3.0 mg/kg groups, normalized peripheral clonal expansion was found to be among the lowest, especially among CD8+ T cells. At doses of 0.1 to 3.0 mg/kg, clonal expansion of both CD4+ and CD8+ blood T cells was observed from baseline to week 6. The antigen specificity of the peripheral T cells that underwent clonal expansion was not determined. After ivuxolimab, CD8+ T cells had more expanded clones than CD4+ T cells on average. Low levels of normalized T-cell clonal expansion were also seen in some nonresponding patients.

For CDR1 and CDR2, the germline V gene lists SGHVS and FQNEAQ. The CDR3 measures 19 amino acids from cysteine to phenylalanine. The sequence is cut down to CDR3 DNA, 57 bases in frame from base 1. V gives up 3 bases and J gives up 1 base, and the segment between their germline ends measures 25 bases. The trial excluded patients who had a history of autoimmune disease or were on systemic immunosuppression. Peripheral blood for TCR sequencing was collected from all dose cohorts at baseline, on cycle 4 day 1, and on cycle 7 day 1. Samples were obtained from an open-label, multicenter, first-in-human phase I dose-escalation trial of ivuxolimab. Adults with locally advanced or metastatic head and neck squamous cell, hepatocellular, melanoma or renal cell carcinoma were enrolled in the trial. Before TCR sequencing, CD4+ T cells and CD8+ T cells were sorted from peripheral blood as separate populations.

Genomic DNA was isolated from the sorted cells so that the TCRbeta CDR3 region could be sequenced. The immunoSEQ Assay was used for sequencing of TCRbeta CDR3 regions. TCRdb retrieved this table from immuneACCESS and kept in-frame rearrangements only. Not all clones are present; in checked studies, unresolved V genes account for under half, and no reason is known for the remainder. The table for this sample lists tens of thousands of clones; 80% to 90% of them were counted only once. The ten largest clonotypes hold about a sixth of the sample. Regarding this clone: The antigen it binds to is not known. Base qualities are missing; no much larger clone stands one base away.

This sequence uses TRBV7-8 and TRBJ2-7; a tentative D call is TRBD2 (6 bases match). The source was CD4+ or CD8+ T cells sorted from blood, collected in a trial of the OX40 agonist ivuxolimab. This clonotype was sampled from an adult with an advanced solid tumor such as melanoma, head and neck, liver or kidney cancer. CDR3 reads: CASSFLRWEEVWGSYEQYF. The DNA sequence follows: TGTGCCAGCAGCTTTTTACGTTGGGAGGAGGTGTGGGGTTCCTACGAGCAGTACTTC.